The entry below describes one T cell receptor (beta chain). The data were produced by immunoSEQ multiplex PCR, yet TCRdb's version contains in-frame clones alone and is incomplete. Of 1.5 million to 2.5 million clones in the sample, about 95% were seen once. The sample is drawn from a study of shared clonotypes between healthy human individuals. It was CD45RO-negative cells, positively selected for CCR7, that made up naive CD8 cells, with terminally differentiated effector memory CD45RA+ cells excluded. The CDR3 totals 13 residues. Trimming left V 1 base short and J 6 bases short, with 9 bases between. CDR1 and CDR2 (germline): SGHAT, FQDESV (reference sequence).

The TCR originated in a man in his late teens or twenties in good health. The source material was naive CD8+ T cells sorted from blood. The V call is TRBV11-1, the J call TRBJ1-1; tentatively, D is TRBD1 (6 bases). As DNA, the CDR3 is TGTGCCAGCAGCTTAGTCGAGGGGGCTGAAGCTTTCTTT. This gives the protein CASSLVEGAEAFF.